This T cell receptor (beta chain) was identified during a study of blood T cell repertoires in COVID-19. The overall study: Samples taken during acute and convalescent COVID-19 were collected in the United States, Italy and Spain.

The CDR3 sequence is 14 residues long. The V gene's germline CDR1 is SGDLS and CDR2 YYNGEE. V lost 2 bases to trimming and J lost 9 bases, with 14 bases between them. Study processing details: Quantification of nucleated cells was approximated via reference gene primer amplification. Produced via immunoSEQ multiplex PCR; TCRdb's table is partial and in-frame only. V, J and clone size are taken as reported in that table, and D and trimming were inferred from the DNA itself. The sample yields about 220,000 clones, approximately 78% seen once. This receptor was obtained from a woman between 70 and 85 years old with COVID-19, enrolled during active disease. The sample comprised peripheral blood. The V gene is TRBV9, the J gene TRBJ2-2; maybe TRBD2 (6 bases). CDR3 amino acids: CASSVSGELRELFF. CDR3 DNA: TGTGCCAGCAGCGTGTCGGGAGAGCTTCGGGAGCTGTTTTTT.